Following are 21 T cell receptor beta chains from one sample sequenced in a study of Ad26.COV2.S vaccination and SARS-CoV-2 variants. Treatment in this sample: 15 to 20 received Ad26.COV2.S at low or high dose, single or two shots; about five received placebo; per-sample allocation not given. Repertoires come from day 63 after the first vaccine or placebo injection. Assay used: immunoSEQ multiplex PCR; TCRdb lists only in-frame clones, some missing. The sample records more than 400,000 clones, 90% being singletons. Sequenced here: peripheral blood, sampled in a trial of Ad26.COV2.S vaccine versus placebo. Receptor source: a person between 18 and 60 years old who received the Ad26.COV2.S COVID-19 vaccine or a placebo.

This chain connects TRBV7-9 to TRBJ1-6; D not certain. The V gene lost 1 base and the J gene lost 7 bases, with 11 bases spanning the gap. Germline assignment: CDR1 SEHNR and CDR2 FQNEAQ (reference sequence). The CDR3 length is 15 residues. The CDR3 here is CASSLGQAMNSPLHF. The CDR3 DNA reads as TGTGCCAGCAGCTTAGGGCAGGCGATGAATTCACCCCTCCACTTT.

This chain links TRBV5-4 with TRBJ2-7; 8 nucleotides match TRBD1. The J segment lost 2 bases and the V segment lost 4 bases, leaving 5 bases of the junction unmatched. CDR1 and CDR2 from the germline V gene are SGHNT and YYREEE (reference sequence). CDR3 size: 14 residues. The CDR3 nucleotides read TGTGCCAGCAGCCTGGGACAGGCCCCCTACGAGCAGTACTTC. This translates into CASSLGQAPYEQYF.

The rearrangement joins TRBV9 to TRBJ1-2; D may be TRBD1 (5 bases). The V gene's germline CDR1 is SGDLS and CDR2 YYNGEE. The length of the CDR3 is 11 residues. The germline V and J ends were trimmed by 4 bases and 7 bases, with 8 bases remaining between them. CDR3 DNA sequence: TGTGCCAGCAGCTCAGGGATTGGCTACACCTTC. This translates into CASSSGIGYTF.

The V and J genes are TRBV12-3 or TRBV12-4 and TRBJ2-3, with a possible D match to TRBD1 (6 bases). Trimming took off 2 bases at V and 14 bases at J, with 11 bases between the two ends. There are 11 residues in the CDR3. The CDR3 sequence is CASSLRGSSYF. The CDR3 DNA reads as TGTGCCAGCAGTTTAAGGGGGTCGTCGTATTTT.

The chain recombines TRBV7-8 with TRBJ2-3, with 15 bases matching TRBD2. The junction had 16 bases not matched to a gene; V was cut back by 5 bases and J by 4 bases. This CDR3 contains 20 residues. The germline gives CDR1 SGHVS, CDR2 FQNEAQ. The CDR3 reads CASSPQGLAGGHGRADTQYF. CDR3 sequence (DNA): TGTGCCAGCAGCCCACAGGGACTAGCGGGAGGACACGGTCGTGCAGATACGCAGTATTTT.

The V and J genes are TRBV2 and TRBJ2-3; D is unclear. V was cut by 5 bases and J by 6 bases, with 15 bases left in between. Germline V CDR1 and CDR2: SNHLY, FYNNEI. The CDR3 extends over 14 amino acids. The CDR3 spells CASSFYYLPDTQYF. The CDR3 DNA reads TGTGCCAGCAGTTTTTATTACCTCCCGGATACGCAGTATTTT. Filled out from reference TRBV2 and TRBJ2-3, the complete variable domain reads EPEVTQTPSHQVTQMGQEVILRCVPISNHLYFYWYRQILGQKVEFLVSFYNNEISEKSEIFDDQFSVERPDGSNFTLKIRSTKLEDSAMYFCASSFYYLPDTQYFGPGTRLTVL.

The rearrangement joins TRBV21-1 to TRBJ2-7; TRBD2, as called in the table, went unchecked against the DNA. TRBV21-1 is described as a pseudogene. The CDR3 is 16 residues long. CDR3 nucleotides: TGTGCCAGCAGCAAAGGTCGTCTAGCGGGAGCCCACGAGCAGTACTTC. This sequence encodes CASSKGRLAGAHEQYF.

V and J are TRBV7-9 and TRBJ2-2; 7 bases are a match to TRBD2. CDR3 length: 16 residues. The V gene's germline CDR1 is SEHNR and CDR2 FQNEAQ (reference sequence). With V trimmed by 5 bases and J by 3 bases, 9 bases remained unmatched. In DNA form, the CDR3 reads TGTGCCAGCAGCCGACTAGCTTTTCAGGACACCGGGGAGCTGTTTTTT. This encodes CASSRLAFQDTGELFF.

As DNA, the CDR3 is TGTGCCACCAGCGGACAGGGGACGGAGACCCAGTACTTC. The encoded protein is CATSGQGTETQYF. The rearrangement joins TRBV6-5 to TRBJ2-5; 9 bases are a match to TRBD1. The germline V gene encodes CDR1 MNHEY and CDR2 SVGAGI. Trimming took 10 bases from V and 5 from J; bases not matched to a gene: 8. The CDR3 length is 13 residues.

This clone has only one observation. The chain recombines TRBV14 with TRBJ2-3; 14 bases match TRBD2. This CDR3 has 17 amino acids. The ends lost 4 bases at V and 2 bases at J; junction bases unmatched: 5. CDR1 and CDR2 (germline): SGHDN, FVKESK. The CDR3 loop reads CASSPLGLAGVTDTQYF. In DNA form, the CDR3 reads TGTGCCAGCAGCCCACTGGGACTAGCGGGAGTCACAGATACGCAGTATTTT.

This clone came up once. This sequence joins TRBV19 and TRBJ2-1, with TRBD2 matching over 12 bases. Looked up from germline, CDR1 is LNHDA and CDR2 is SQIVND (reference sequence). With 6 bases clipped from V and 9 bases from J, the junction kept 9 bases outside the gene matches. CDR3 size: 15 residues. The CDR3 reads CASRPTSGSPGEQFF. CDR3 nucleotides: TGTGCCAGTAGACCGACTAGCGGGAGTCCCGGTGAGCAGTTCTTC. Full variable domain (missing parts from reference TRBV19 and TRBJ2-1): DGGITQSPKYLFRKEGQNVTLSCEQNLNHDAMYWYRQDPGQGLRLIYYSQIVNDFQKGDIAEGYSVSREKKESFPLTVTSAQKNPTAFYLCASRPTSGSPGEQFFGPGTRLTVL.

Here the CDR3 DNA reads TGTGCCAGCAAATCCCCAGGGAGCTCCTACGAGCAGTACTTC. Amino acid sequence: CASKSPGSSYEQYF. The chain has TRBV6-5 and TRBJ2-7; D tentatively reads TRBD1 or TRBD2 (5 bases each). Germline CDR1 MNHEY, CDR2 SVGAGI. The CDR3 is 14 amino acids. V lost 7 bases to trimming and J lost 0 bases, with 13 bases between them.

The sample holds a few counts of this clone. This rearrangement joins TRBV3-1 (or the pseudogene TRBV3-2) to TRBJ1-6; no reliable D call. V lost 1 base and J lost 5, with 12 bases in between. The CDR3 consists of 16 residues. Per the germline V gene, CDR1 is LGHDT and CDR2 is YNNKEL (reference sequence). The CDR3 is CASSQVWSINNSPLHF. The CDR3 DNA is TGTGCCAGCAGCCAAGTGTGGTCGATAAATAATTCACCCCTCCACTTT.

Note on this clone: Other DNA sequences in this specimen translate into the identical CDR3. The V gene is TRBV28, the J gene TRBJ2-1; D is unresolved. Germline CDR1 reads MDHEN; CDR2 reads SYDVKM. Trimming pared 8 bases from V and 4 bases from J, leaving 12 bases between. The CDR3 loop spans 13 amino acids. The CDR3 coding sequence is TGTGCCAGCGGCAGGACGTCATACAATGAGCAGTTCTTC. Its protein product is CASGRTSYNEQFF.

The chain joins TRBV7-6 to TRBJ2-5; 9 nucleotides align to TRBD2. This CDR3 region has 17 residues. The trim removed 5 bases at V and 4 bases at J, leaving 14 bases unmatched. The germline CDR1 and CDR2 sequences are SGHVS and FNYEAQ. In nucleotides, the CDR3 is TGTGCCAGCAGCCTACTGGTTGATAGCGGGAGACGAGAGACCCAGTACTTC. Translating gives CASSLLVDSGRRETQYF. Drawing the rest from reference TRBV7-6 and TRBJ2-5, the complete variable domain is GAGVSQSPRYKVTKRGQDVALRCDPISGHVSLYWYRQALGQGPEFLTYFNYEAQQDKSGLPNDRFSAERPEGSISTLTIQRTEQRDSAMYRCASSLLVDSGRRETQYFGPGTRLLVL.

This clone is a singleton in its sample. The chain is built from TRBV5-1 and TRBJ2-7, with TRBD2 matching 10 bases. The CDR3 loop spans 15 amino acids. V lost 4 bases, J lost 0 bases, and 4 bases stayed unmatched. Germline V CDR1 and CDR2: SGHRS, YFSETQ. The CDR3 is CASSPSGSSSYEQYF. The CDR3 DNA reads as TGCGCCAGCAGCCCTAGCGGGAGTAGCTCCTACGAGCAGTACTTC.

This chain's CDR3 is CASSVGAGTQYF. The CDR3 nucleotides are TGTGCCAGCAGCGTTGGGGCGGGCACGCAGTATTTT. V and J are TRBV9 and TRBJ2-3; D is perhaps TRBD1 or TRBD2 (5 bases each). The CDR3 has 12 residues. Germline CDR1 reads SGDLS; CDR2 reads YYNGEE. V lost 2 bases, J lost 9 bases, and 10 bases lay in between.

This clone was observed a single time. The chain uses TRBV18 and TRBJ2-3, with D perhaps matching TRBD2 (6 bases). The CDR3 length is 13 residues. The V gene lost 4 bases and the J gene lost 4 bases, with 9 bases spanning the gap. Per germline, CDR1 KGHSH and CDR2 LQKENI. Written as DNA, the CDR3 is TGTGCCAGCTCACAGGGACTCCCAGATACGCAGTATTTT. Translated: CASSQGLPDTQYF.

A single count supports this clone. The rearrangement joins TRBV5-6 to TRBJ2-1; TRBD2 matches 16 bases. Per the germline V gene, CDR1 is SGHDT and CDR2 is YYEEEE. CDR3 length: 17 amino acids. Trimming cost V 4 bases and J 2 bases; bases outside gene matches: 3. The CDR3 loop reads CASSPGTSGRAYNEQFF. As DNA, the CDR3 is TGTGCCAGCAGCCCCGGGACTAGCGGGAGGGCCTACAATGAGCAGTTCTTC.

The rearrangement joins TRBV27 to TRBJ2-1; a possible D gene is TRBD2 (5 bases). Germline loops: CDR1 MNHEY, CDR2 SMNVEV (reference sequence). The CDR3 has 18 amino acids. Trimming removed 2 bases from V and 4 bases from J, with 21 bases in between. The CDR3 sequence is CASSLGGAAPLIYNEQFF. The CDR3 nucleotides are TGTGCCAGCAGTTTAGGAGGTGCAGCACCGCTTATTTACAATGAGCAGTTCTTC.

The V gene is TRBV5-1, the J gene TRBJ2-2; no clear D. This CDR3 spans 13 amino acids. Trimming stripped 1 base from V and 7 bases from J, with 8 bases between. CDR1 is SGHRS and CDR2 is YFSETQ in the germline V gene. Written as DNA, the CDR3 is TGCGCCAGCAGCTTGATAGGAATCGGGGAGCTGTTTTTT. This translates into CASSLIGIGELFF.